The 8 T cell receptor beta chains in this list originate from one sample, sequenced in a study of CD8 T cells in Susac syndrome. cDNA came from about 0.5 to 1 ug RNA primed by random hexamers. TCRdb redid the calling of the immunoSEQ multiplex PCR reads with MiXCR, one entry per CDR3 protein. The sample has about 130,000 distinct CDR3 sequences; over 85% are singletons. Sequences were obtained from CD4+ T cells from PBMCs. The receptors were sampled from a human donor in good health.

The chain carries TRBV5-4 and TRBJ2-3; a weak D match, TRBD1 (6 bases). V was shortened by 1 base and J by 2 bases, with 14 bases between the two germline ends. This CDR3 has 16 residues. CDR1 SGHNT and CDR2 YYREEE come from the germline V gene (reference sequence). CDR3 sequence reads: CASSLLTQGPTDTQYF. The CDR3 region has the DNA TGTGCCAGCAGCTTGCTCACACAGGGACCCACAGATACGCAGTATTTT.

This clonotype was observed a handful of times. Compared with germline, one end of the junction differs, possibly owing to a read error. This chain uses TRBV4-1 with TRBJ1-1; possibly TRBD1 for D (6 bases). Per the germline V gene, CDR1 is MGHRA and CDR2 is YSYEKL. The CDR3 length is 16 residues. The CDR3 DNA is TGCGCCAGCAGACAAGGAAGGACAGTCATAGGGACTGAAGCTTTCTTT. Translation: CASRQGRTVIGTEAFF.

V gene TRBV14 combines with J gene TRBJ2-1; possibly TRBD2 for D (6 bases). The germline gives CDR1 SGHDN, CDR2 FVKESK. Trimming took off 3 bases at V and 2 bases at J, with 14 bases between the two ends. The CDR3 consists of 16 residues. The CDR3 sequence is CASSQIGSGPYNEQFF. In nucleotides, the CDR3 is TGTGCCAGCAGCCAGATAGGTAGCGGACCCTACAATGAGCAGTTCTTC.

This sequence joins TRBV4-2 and TRBJ1-5; D is uncertain. The length of the CDR3 is 13 residues. Germline loops: CDR1 LGHNA, CDR2 YNFKEQ. V dropped 5 bases and J dropped 6 bases, with 11 bases sitting between them. CDR3 sequence (DNA): TGTGCCAGCAGCTCTGACGTAGGTCAGCCCCAGCATTTT. Its translation: CASSSDVGQPQHF.

The chain has TRBV2 and TRBJ2-3, with D hard to call. Trimming removed 6 bases at V and 2 bases at J, with 6 bases between. CDR1 is SNHLY, CDR2 FYNNEI, per germline. The CDR3 is 12 amino acids. CDR3 amino acids: CASSAFTDTQYF. The CDR3 nucleotides read TGTGCCAGCAGCGCTTTCACAGATACGCAGTATTTT.

Here the CDR3 DNA reads TGTGCCAGCAGTTACTCTTGGGGGAATGAAGCTTTCTTT. Translating it yields CASSYSWGNEAFF. The genes are TRBV6-5 and TRBJ1-1; maybe TRBD1 (5 bases). Between the trimmed V and J ends, which lost 0 bases and 7 bases, there was a span of 9 bases. The CDR3 sequence is 13 residues long. CDR1 and CDR2 from the germline V gene are MNHEY and SVGAGI.

The genes are TRBV5-1 and TRBJ1-1; D call uncertain. V lost 1 base, J lost 6 bases, and 13 bases lay in between. Germline-derived CDR1 and CDR2 are SGHRS and YFSETQ. CDR3 size: 14 residues. In DNA form, the CDR3 reads TGCGCCAGCAGCTTGAAAAACGCGGAGGCTGAAGCTTTCTTT. Protein: CASSLKNAEAEAFF.

The chain couples TRBV7-2 to TRBJ1-1; 8 bases match TRBD1. Germline V gives CDR1 SGHTA, CDR2 FQGNSA. The CDR3 consists of 13 residues. V was pared by 3 bases and J by 5 bases, with 2 bases of the junction left unmatched. CDR3 coding DNA: TGTGCCAGCAGCTTCAGGGGGCGGACTGAAGCTTTCTTT. It is translated as CASSFRGRTEAFF.